This T cell receptor (beta chain) was identified in a study of blood T cell repertoires in COVID-19 (TCRdb year 2020). In the study overall: The collaborator samples originated in the United States, Italy and Spain and spanned the acute and convalescent phases of COVID-19. The samples were drawn from two sources: the first 160 participants of the ongoing ImmuneRACE study, and 1,200 or so subjects contributed by 6 global collaborators. The sample metadata nearly always contained a de-identified subject ID, COVID-19 status, age in years and sex. Subjects who had been exposed to COVID-19, were actively infected with it, or had recovered from it provided the deeply sampled blood TCRbeta repertoires that made up the dataset. The prospective study material was composed of cDNA or gDNA derived from T cells, B-cell-depleted T cells, or PBMCs. Where available, HLA class I and class II types were obtained from metadata supplied by the sample provider rather than from assay-based typing. A freely available public database, intended as a resource for researchers studying the immune response to SARS-CoV-2, is where the repertoires were released. What the research found in general, with its limitations: Clinical and demographic metadata were provided uncurated, with the amount varying by source and participant.

A single count supports this clone. Which antigen it targets is not known. There are no base qualities to consult, and no much larger clone falls within one base. Participants in the prospective study were enrolled through a virtual design, were aged roughly 18 to 100 years, and lived in approximately 25 United States geographic areas. In the prospective study, cohorts were assigned on the basis of participant-reported clinical history obtained from a screening survey and a study questionnaire. In the prospective study, whole blood, serum and a nasopharyngeal or oropharyngeal swab were collected from each participant by mobile phlebotomists. Over a roughly 2-month period, participants in the prospective study had the option of providing additional blood draws and questionnaires. Before DNA extraction, prospective study blood samples were shipped either frozen or at room temperature. There are 15 amino acids in the CDR3, from cysteine to phenylalanine inclusive. The sequence is cut down to CDR3 DNA, 45 bases in frame from base 1. At the junction V is shortened by 4 bases and J by 8 bases; bases outside the gene matches: 13. Sequences KGHSH (CDR1) and LQKENI (CDR2) are obtained from the germline V gene.

The immunoSEQ Assay, a bias-controlled multiplex PCR, was used to amplify TCRbeta CDR3 regions from genomic DNA. In the authors' own workflow: The number of nucleated cells in each sample was estimated from the amplification of reference gene primers within the assay. To quantify the absolute abundance of each unique TCRbeta CDR3 rearrangement, sequence reads were collapsed and filtered. Productive Simpson clonality was computed per sample as the square root of Simpson's diversity index over productive rearrangements. Here the immuneACCESS table is served through TCRdb, limited to in-frame sequences with V and J called. Missing clones are a known gap in these copies; in checked studies unresolved V genes cover under half, and the rest lacks a known reason. The V and J calls and clone size are taken from that table; D and trimming were inferred from the DNA. The sample records under 200,000 clones, 81% of which are singletons. The ten largest clones take up approximately 5.6% of the sample.

The sequence derives from a middle-aged woman with acute COVID-19. Sequences were obtained from PBMCs or T cells enriched from blood (not recorded which). Recombination connected TRBV18 to TRBJ1-1; 7 central nucleotides agree with TRBD1. The CDR3 protein: CASSLDRKVPPEAFF. The nucleotide sequence reads TGTGCCAGCTCACTGGACAGGAAAGTTCCCCCAGAAGCTTTCTTT.